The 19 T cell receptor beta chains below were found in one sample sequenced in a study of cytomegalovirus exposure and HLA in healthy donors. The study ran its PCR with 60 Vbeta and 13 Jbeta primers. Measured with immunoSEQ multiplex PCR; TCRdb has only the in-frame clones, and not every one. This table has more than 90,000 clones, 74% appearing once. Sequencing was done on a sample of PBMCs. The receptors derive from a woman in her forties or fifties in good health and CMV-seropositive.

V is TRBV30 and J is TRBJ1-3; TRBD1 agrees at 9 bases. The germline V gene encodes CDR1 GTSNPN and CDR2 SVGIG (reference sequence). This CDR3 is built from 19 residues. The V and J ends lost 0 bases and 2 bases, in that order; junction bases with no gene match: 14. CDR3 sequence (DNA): TGTGCCTGGAGTGTATATAGCGGCGGGACAGGGACAACTGGAAACACCATATATTTT. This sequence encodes CAWSVYSGGTGTTGNTIYF.

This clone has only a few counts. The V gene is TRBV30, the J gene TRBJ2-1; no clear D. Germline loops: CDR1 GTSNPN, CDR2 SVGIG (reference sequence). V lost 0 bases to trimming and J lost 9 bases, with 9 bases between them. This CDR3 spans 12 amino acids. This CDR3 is CAWSVGPGEQFF. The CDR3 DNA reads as TGTGCCTGGAGTGTAGGCCCGGGTGAGCAGTTCTTC.

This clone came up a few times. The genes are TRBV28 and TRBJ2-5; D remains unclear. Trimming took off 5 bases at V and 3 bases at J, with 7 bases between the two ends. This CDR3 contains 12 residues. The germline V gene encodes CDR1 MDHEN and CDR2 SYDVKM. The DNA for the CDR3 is TGTGCCAGCAGTCCAAGCAAAGAGACCCAGTACTTC. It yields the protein CASSPSKETQYF.

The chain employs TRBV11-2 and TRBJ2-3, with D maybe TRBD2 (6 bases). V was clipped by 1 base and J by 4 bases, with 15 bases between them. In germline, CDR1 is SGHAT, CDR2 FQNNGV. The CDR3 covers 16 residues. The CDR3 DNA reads TGTGCCAGCAGCTTAGTCGGCGTCGGGGAGGCAGATACGCAGTATTTT. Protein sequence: CASSLVGVGEADTQYF.

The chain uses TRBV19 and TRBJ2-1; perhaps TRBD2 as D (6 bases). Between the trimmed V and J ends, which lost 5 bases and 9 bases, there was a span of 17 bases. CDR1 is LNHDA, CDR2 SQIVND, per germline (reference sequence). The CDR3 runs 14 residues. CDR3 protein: CASSPGTYLTEQFF. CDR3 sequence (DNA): TGTGCCAGTAGTCCCGGGACTTATCTTACTGAGCAGTTCTTC.

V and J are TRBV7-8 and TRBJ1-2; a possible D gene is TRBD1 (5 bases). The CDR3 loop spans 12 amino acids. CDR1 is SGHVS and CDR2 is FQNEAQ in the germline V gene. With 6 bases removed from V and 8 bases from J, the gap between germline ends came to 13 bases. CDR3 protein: CASSMGGSGYTF. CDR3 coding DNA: TGTGCCAGCAGTATGGGGGGTTCCGGCTACACCTTC.

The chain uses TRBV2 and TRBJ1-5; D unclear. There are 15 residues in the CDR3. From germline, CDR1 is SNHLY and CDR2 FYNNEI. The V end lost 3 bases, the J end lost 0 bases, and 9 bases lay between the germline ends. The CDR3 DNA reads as TGTGCCAGCAGTGAGGGCCAAATTAGCAATCAGCCCCAGCATTTT. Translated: CASSEGQISNQPQHF.

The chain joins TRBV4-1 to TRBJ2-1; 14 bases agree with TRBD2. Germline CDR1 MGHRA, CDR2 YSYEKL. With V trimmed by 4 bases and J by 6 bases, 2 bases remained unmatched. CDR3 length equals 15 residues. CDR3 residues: CASSLGLAGVNEQFF. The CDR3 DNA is TGCGCCAGCAGCCTGGGACTAGCGGGAGTCAATGAGCAGTTCTTC.

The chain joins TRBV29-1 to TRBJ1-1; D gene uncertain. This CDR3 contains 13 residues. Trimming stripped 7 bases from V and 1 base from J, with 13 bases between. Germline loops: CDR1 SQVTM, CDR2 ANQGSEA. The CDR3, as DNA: TGCAGCGCCCGGCGGGATAAGAACACTGAAGCTTTCTTT. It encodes CSARRDKNTEAFF.

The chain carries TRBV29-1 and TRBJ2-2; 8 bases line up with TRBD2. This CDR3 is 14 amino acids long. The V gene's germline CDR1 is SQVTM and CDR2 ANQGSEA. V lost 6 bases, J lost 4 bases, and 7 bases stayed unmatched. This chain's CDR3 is CSVESGRGTGELFF. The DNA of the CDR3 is TGCAGCGTAGAGAGCGGGAGAGGCACCGGGGAGCTGTTTTTT.

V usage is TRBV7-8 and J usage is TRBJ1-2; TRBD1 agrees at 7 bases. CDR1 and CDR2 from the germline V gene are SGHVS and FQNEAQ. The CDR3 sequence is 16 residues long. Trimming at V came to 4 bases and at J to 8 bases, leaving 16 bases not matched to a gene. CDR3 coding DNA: TGTGCCAGCAGCTCTACTCAACCCGGGACAGAGTTAGGCTACACCTTC. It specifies CASSSTQPGTELGYTF. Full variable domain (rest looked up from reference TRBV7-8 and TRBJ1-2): GAGVSQSPRYKVAKRGQDVALRCDPISGHVSLFWYQQALGQGPEFLTYFQNEAQLDKSGLPSDRFFAERPEGSVSTLKIQRTQQEDSAVYLCASSSTQPGTELGYTFGSGTRLTVV.

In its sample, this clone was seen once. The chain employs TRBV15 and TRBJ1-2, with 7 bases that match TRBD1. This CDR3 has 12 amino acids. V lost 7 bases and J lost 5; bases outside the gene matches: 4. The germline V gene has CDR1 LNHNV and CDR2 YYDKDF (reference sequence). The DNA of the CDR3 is TGTGCCACCACAGCACAGGGGTATGGCTACACCTTC. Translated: CATTAQGYGYTF.

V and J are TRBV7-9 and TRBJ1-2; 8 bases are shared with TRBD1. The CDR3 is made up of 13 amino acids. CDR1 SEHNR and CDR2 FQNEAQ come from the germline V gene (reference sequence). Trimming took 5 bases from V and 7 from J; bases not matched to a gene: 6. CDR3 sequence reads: CASSGQGGGGYTF. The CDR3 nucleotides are TGTGCCAGCAGCGGACAGGGTGGAGGTGGCTACACCTTC.

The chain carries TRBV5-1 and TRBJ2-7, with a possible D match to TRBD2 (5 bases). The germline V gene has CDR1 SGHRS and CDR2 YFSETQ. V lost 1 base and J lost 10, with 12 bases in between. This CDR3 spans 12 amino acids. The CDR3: CASSLTPDFQYF. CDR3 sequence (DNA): TGCGCCAGCAGCTTGACCCCGGACTTTCAGTACTTC.

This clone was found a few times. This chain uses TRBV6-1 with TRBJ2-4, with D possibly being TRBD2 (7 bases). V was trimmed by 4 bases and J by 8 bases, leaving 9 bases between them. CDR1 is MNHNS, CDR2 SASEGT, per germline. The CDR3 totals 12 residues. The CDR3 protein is CASSGGGHIQYF. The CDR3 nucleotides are TGTGCCAGCAGTGGGGGGGGGCACATTCAGTACTTC.

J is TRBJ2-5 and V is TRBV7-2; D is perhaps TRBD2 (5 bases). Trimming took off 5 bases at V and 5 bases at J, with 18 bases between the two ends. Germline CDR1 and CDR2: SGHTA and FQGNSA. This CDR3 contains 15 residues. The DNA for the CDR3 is TGTGCCAGCAGCCCCCTTGGTTCCGGGGTTGAGACCCAGTACTTC. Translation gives CASSPLGSGVETQYF.

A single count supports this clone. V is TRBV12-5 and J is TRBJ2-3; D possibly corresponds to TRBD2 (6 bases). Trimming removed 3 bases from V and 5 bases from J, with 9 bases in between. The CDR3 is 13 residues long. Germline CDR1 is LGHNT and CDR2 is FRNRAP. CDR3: CASGFTGGDTQYF. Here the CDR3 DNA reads TGTGCTAGTGGTTTTACCGGGGGAGATACGCAGTATTTT.

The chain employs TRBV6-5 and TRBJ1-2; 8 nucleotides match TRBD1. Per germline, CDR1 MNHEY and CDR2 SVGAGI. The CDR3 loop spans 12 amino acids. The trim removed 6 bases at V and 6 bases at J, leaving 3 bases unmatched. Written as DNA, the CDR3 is TGTGCCAGCAGAGCAGGGGGCGATGGCTACACCTTC. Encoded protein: CASRAGGDGYTF.

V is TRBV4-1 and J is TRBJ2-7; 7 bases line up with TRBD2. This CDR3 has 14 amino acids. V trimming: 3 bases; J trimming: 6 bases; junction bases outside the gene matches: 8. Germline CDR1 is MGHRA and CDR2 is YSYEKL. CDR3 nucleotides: TGCGCCAGCAGCCATGGTAGCGGGCTCTCCGAGCAGTACTTC. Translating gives CASSHGSGLSEQYF.